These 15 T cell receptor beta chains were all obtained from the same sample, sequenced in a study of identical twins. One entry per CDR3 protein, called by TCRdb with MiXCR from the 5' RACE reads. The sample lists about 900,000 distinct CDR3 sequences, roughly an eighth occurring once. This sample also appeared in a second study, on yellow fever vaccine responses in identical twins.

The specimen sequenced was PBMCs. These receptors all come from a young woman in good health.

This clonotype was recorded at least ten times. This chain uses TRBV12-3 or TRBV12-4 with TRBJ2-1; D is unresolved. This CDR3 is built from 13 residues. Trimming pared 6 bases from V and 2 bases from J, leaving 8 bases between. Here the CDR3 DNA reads TGTGCCAGCAGCTTGCTCACCTACAATGAGCAGTTCTTC. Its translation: CASSLLTYNEQFF.

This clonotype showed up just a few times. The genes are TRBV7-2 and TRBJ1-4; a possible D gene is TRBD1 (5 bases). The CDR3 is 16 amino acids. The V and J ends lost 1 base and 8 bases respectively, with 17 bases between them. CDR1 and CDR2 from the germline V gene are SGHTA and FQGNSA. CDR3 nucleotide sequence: TGTGCCAGCAGCTTAGGAGTATCCGGGGGAGGGGAAAAACTGTTTTTT. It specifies CASSLGVSGGGEKLFF.

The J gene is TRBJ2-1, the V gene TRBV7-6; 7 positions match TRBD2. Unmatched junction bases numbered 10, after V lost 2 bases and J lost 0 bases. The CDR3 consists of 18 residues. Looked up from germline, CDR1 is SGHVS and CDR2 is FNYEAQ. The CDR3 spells CASSLRASGGSSYNEQFF. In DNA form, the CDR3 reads TGTGCCAGCAGCTTAAGGGCTAGCGGAGGGAGCTCCTACAATGAGCAGTTCTTC.

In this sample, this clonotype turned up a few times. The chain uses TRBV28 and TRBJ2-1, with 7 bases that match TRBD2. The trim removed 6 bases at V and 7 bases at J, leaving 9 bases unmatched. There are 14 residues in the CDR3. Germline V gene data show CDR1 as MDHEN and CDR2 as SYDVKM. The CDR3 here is CASSPGGFLNEQFF. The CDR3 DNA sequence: TGTGCCAGCAGCCCGGGGGGATTTCTTAATGAGCAGTTCTTC.

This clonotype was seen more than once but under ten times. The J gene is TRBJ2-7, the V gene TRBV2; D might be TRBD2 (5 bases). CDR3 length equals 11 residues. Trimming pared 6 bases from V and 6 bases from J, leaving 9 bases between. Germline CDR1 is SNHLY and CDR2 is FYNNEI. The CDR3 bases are TGTGCCAGCAGGAGGGTAGGCGAGCAGTACGTC. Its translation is CASRRVGEQYV.

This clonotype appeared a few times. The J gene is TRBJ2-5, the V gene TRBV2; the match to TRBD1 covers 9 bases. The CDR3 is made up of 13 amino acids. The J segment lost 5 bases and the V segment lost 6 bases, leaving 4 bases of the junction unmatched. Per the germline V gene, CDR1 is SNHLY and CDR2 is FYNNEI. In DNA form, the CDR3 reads TGTGCCAGCAGGGGGACAGGGTTCGAGACCCAGTACTTC. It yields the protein CASRGTGFETQYF.

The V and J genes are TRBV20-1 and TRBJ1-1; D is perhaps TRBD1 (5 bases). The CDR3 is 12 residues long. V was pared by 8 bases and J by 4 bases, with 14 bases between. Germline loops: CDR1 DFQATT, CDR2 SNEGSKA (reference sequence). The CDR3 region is CSQDGAGTEAFF. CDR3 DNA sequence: TGCAGTCAAGATGGGGCGGGCACTGAAGCTTTCTTT.

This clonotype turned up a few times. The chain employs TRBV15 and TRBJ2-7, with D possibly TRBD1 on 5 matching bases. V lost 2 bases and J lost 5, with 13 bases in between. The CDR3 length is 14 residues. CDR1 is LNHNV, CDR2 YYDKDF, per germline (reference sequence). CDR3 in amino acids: CATSRTRQGDEQYF. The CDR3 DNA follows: TGTGCCACCAGCAGAACAAGGCAGGGCGACGAGCAGTACTTC.

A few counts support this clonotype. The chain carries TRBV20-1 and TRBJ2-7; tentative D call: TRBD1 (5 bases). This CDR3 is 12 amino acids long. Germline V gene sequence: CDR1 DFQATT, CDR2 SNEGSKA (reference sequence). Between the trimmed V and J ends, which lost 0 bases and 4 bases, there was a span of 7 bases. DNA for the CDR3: TGCAGTGCTAGAGAAACAGGTTACGAGCAGTACGTC. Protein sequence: CSARETGYEQYV.

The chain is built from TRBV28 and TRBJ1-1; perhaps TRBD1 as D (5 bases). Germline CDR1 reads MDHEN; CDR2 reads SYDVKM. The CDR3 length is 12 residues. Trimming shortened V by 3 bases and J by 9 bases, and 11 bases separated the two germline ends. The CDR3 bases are TGTGCCAGCAGTTTGGGGGGTTATAAAGCTTTCTTT. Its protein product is CASSLGGYKAFF.

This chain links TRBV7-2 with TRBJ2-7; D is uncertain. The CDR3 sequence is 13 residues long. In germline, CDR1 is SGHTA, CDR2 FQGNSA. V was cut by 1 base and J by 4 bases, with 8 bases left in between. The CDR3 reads CASSLGTNYEQYF. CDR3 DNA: TGTGCCAGCAGCTTAGGGACCAATTACGAGCAGTACTTC.

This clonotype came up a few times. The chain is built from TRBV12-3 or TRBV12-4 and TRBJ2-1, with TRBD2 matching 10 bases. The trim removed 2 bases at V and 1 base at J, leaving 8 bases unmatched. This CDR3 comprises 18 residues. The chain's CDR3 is CASSLRFQRGGSYNEQFF. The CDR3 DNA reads TGTGCCAGCAGTTTAAGATTCCAGCGGGGGGGATCCTACAATGAGCAGTTCTTC.

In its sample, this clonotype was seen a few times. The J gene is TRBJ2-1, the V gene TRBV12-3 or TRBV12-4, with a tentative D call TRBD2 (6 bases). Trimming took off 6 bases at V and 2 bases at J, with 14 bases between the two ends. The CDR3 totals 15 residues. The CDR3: CASRESGFPYNEQFF. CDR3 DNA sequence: TGTGCCAGCAGAGAGAGCGGGTTCCCCTACAATGAGCAGTTCTTC.

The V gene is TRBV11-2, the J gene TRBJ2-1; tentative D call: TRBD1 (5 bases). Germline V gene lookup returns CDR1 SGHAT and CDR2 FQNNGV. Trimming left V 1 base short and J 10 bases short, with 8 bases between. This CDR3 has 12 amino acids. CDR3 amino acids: CASSLVGVEQFF. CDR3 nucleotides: TGTGCCAGCAGCTTAGTAGGGGTGGAGCAGTTCTTC.

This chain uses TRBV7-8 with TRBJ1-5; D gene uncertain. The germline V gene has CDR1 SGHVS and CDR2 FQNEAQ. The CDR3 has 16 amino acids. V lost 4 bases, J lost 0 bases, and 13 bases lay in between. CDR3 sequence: CASSSLAVYSNQPQHF. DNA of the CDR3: TGTGCCAGCAGCTCACTCGCAGTTTATAGCAATCAGCCCCAGCATTTT.